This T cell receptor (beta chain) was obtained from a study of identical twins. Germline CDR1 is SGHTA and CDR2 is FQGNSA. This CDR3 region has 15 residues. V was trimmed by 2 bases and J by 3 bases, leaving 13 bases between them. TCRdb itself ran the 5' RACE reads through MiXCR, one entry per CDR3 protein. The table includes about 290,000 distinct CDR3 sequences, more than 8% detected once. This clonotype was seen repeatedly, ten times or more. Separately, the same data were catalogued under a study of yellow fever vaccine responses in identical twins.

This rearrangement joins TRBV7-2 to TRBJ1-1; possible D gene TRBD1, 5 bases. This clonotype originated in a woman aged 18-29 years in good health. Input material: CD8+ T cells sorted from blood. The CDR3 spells CASSLMSGVYTEAFF. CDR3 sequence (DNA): TGTGCCAGCAGCTTAATGTCGGGGGTCTACACTGAAGCTTTCTTT. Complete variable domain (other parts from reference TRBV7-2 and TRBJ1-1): GAGVSQSPSNKVTEKGKDVELRCDPISGHTALYWYRQSLGQGLEFLIYFQGNSAPDKSGLPSDRFSAERTGGSVSTLTIQRTQQEDSAVYLCASSLMSGVYTEAFFGQGTRLTVV.